The next 17 T cell receptor beta chains were all read from a single sample in a study of T cells after yellow fever vaccination. TCRdb reanalysed the 5' RACE reads using MiXCR and keeps one entry per CDR3 protein. The sample consists of about 320,000 distinct CDR3 sequences, roughly an eighth of them appearing once. The sequences come from CD4+ T cells sorted from PBMCs, collected 15 days after the yellow fever booster vaccination. The receptor set was obtained from a man aged 18 to 29 who received the YFV17D yellow fever vaccine.

CDR3 residues: CASRRPGLAAYEQYF. Written as DNA, the CDR3 is TGTGCCAGCAGAAGACCGGGACTAGCGGCCTACGAGCAGTACTTC. The chain carries TRBV6-6 and TRBJ2-7; 11 bases match TRBD2. Germline CDR1 and CDR2: MNHNY and SVGAGI (reference sequence). The V gene end was trimmed by 6 bases and the J gene end by 2 bases; junction bases not matched to a gene: 6. The CDR3 totals 15 residues.

The chain links TRBV11-2 to TRBJ2-2, with D possibly TRBD1 on 6 matching bases. CDR3 length equals 16 residues. Trimming stripped 5 bases from V and 7 bases from J, with 20 bases between. Per germline, CDR1 SGHAT and CDR2 FQNNGV. The CDR3 coding sequence is TGTGCCAGCAGCCGACCAAACAGGGAGTTCGGCGGGGAGCTGTTTTTT. This translates into CASSRPNREFGGELFF.

This clonotype was observed a handful of times. V usage is TRBV10-3 and J usage is TRBJ2-3; TRBD1 agrees at 7 bases. The ends lost 3 bases at V and 6 bases at J; junction bases unmatched: 12. The germline gives CDR1 ENHRY, CDR2 SYGVKD. The length of the CDR3 is 16 residues. Here the CDR3 reads CAISDGDRRPGDTQYF. The CDR3, as DNA: TGTGCCATCAGTGACGGGGACAGACGACCGGGGGATACGCAGTATTTT.

This clonotype was observed a few times. This chain connects TRBV24-1 to TRBJ2-3; the match to TRBD2 covers 12 bases. This CDR3 has 15 residues. The germline V gene encodes CDR1 KGHDR and CDR2 SFDVKD. V lost 3 bases, J lost 6 bases, and 3 bases stayed unmatched. The CDR3 loop reads CATSDPGTSGDTQYF. The DNA for the CDR3 is TGTGCCACCAGTGATCCTGGGACTAGCGGGGATACGCAGTATTTT.

The chain employs TRBV7-2 and TRBJ1-3, with D hard to call. V lost 1 base and J 2 bases, leaving 9 bases between the germline ends. Germline V gives CDR1 SGHTA, CDR2 FQGNSA. There are 15 residues in the CDR3. The CDR3 reads CASSLEPAPGNTIYF. CDR3 DNA: TGTGCCAGCAGCTTAGAGCCAGCTCCTGGAAACACCATATATTTT.

This clonotype has just a few counts. The chain uses TRBV7-9 and TRBJ1-3; D gene uncertain. The V and J ends lost 0 bases and 3 bases respectively, with 6 bases between them. Looked up from germline, CDR1 is SEHNR and CDR2 is FQNEAQ (reference sequence). The CDR3 consists of 14 residues. CDR3: CASSLASGGNTIYF. CDR3 sequence (DNA): TGTGCCAGCAGCTTAGCCTCGGGTGGAAACACCATATATTTT.

This clonotype was observed at least ten times. The gene calls are TRBV5-1 and TRBJ1-1; 7 nucleotides agree with TRBD1. CDR1 is SGHRS, CDR2 YFSETQ, per germline. V shed 2 bases, J shed 0 bases, and the junction held 13 bases outside the gene matches. CDR3 length: 18 amino acids. CDR3 in amino acids: CASSFSRTGTLMNTEAFF. DNA of the CDR3: TGCGCCAGCAGCTTTTCCCGGACAGGAACCCTTATGAACACTGAAGCTTTCTTT.

This clonotype was seen only a few times. The chain employs TRBV9 and TRBJ2-7; D tentatively reads TRBD1 or TRBD2 (6 bases each). Trimming took 1 base from V and 4 from J, leaving 12 bases between them. CDR3 length: 14 amino acids. Germline CDR1 SGDLS, CDR2 YYNGEE. CDR3: CASSVSWGAYEQYF. The CDR3 nucleotides read TGTGCCAGCAGCGTAAGTTGGGGGGCGTACGAGCAGTACTTC.

The J gene is TRBJ2-3, the V gene TRBV7-2, with 9 bases lining up with TRBD2. In germline, CDR1 is SGHTA, CDR2 FQGNSA. The CDR3 has 15 amino acids. V shed 5 bases, J shed 0 bases, and the junction held 3 bases outside the gene matches. This CDR3 reads CASSRGGASTDTQYF. The CDR3 region has the DNA TGTGCCAGCAGCCGCGGGGGGGCCAGCACAGATACGCAGTATTTT.

This clonotype was found a few times. The chain links TRBV5-6 to TRBJ2-3; 7 bases align to TRBD1. The CDR3 runs to 16 residues. The germline V gene has CDR1 SGHDT and CDR2 YYEEEE. The V and J ends lost 3 bases and 2 bases, in that order; junction bases with no gene match: 9. The CDR3 protein is CASSWGPGQITDTQYF. CDR3 nucleotides: TGTGCCAGCAGCTGGGGGCCGGGACAGATCACAGATACGCAGTATTTT.

The genes are TRBV6-5 and TRBJ2-1; 12 bases align to TRBD2. The J segment lost 10 bases and the V segment lost 6 bases, leaving 13 bases of the junction unmatched. The length of the CDR3 is 16 residues. Germline loops: CDR1 MNHEY, CDR2 SVGAGI. The chain's CDR3 is CASSLTRLAGAGEQFF. In DNA form, the CDR3 reads TGTGCCAGCAGCCTCACTCGACTAGCGGGGGCTGGGGAGCAGTTCTTC.

This clonotype was counted a few times. V is TRBV4-1 and J is TRBJ2-3, with 7 bases lining up with TRBD1. The germline V gene has CDR1 MGHRA and CDR2 YSYEKL. The CDR3 covers 15 residues. Losses at the gene ends were 1 base for V and 1 base for J; bases not matched to a gene: 2. The CDR3 DNA is TGCGCCAGCAGCCAAGTTCAGGGGGGCACAGATACGCAGTATTTT. As protein: CASSQVQGGTDTQYF.

This clonotype was seen only a few times. This rearrangement joins TRBV20-1 to TRBJ2-5, with D possibly being TRBD1 (5 bases). Germline V gene sequence: CDR1 DFQATT, CDR2 SNEGSKA (reference sequence). The CDR3 has 13 amino acids. V lost 8 bases and J lost 5, with 18 bases in between. CDR3 nucleotide sequence: TGCAGTAGTGGGGCAGGGCCAGGGGAGACCCAGTACTTC. Its protein product is CSSGAGPGETQYF.

The rearrangement joins TRBV5-1 to TRBJ2-3; 7 bases map to TRBD1. CDR3 length: 16 residues. J gave up 3 bases and V 0 bases, and 7 bases lay outside the gene matches. Looked up from germline, CDR1 is SGHRS and CDR2 is YFSETQ. The CDR3 DNA reads as TGCGCCAGCAGCTTGGGAGTGGGACAGCCTACAGATACGCAGTATTTT. It codes for CASSLGVGQPTDTQYF.

This clonotype has only a few counts. This chain links TRBV23-1 with TRBJ2-1, with 8 bases aligning to TRBD1. TRBV23-1 is treated as an ORF (open reading frame) with a function not yet certain. The CDR3 loop spans 16 amino acids. V gave up 6 bases and J gave up 8 bases; unmatched junction bases: 15. The CDR3, as DNA: TGCGCCAGCAGCCTTGCTCGGACAGGGCACATCGATGAGCAGTTCTTC. Its translation: CASSLARTGHIDEQFF.

This chain connects TRBV27 to TRBJ1-2; unclear D gene. Trimming stripped 6 bases from V and 3 bases from J, with 17 bases between. Germline CDR1 reads MNHEY; CDR2 reads SMNVEV (reference sequence). This CDR3 spans 15 amino acids. CDR3: CASRREAGRDYGYTF. In DNA form, the CDR3 reads TGTGCCAGCAGACGAGAGGCCGGACGGGACTATGGCTACACCTTC.

This clonotype was seen only a few times. This chain joins TRBV7-9 and TRBJ2-3; the D gene is possibly TRBD2 (6 bases). The CDR3 is made up of 14 amino acids. Germline lookup yields CDR1 SEHNR and CDR2 FQNEAQ (reference sequence). Trimming left V 7 bases short and J 3 bases short, with 14 bases between. The DNA for the CDR3 is TGTGCCAGCACCGAGGGAGGTGGGACAGATACGCAGTATTTT. Residues: CASTEGGGTDTQYF.